This is a list of T cell receptor beta chains from one sample in a study of type 1 and type 2 diabetes patients. TCRdb processed the multiplex PCR reads anew with MiXCR; each CDR3 protein has one entry. This sample carries approximately 260,000 distinct CDR3 sequences, roughly 48% of them seen once, and the ten largest clones take roughly an eighth. Material for sequencing was peripheral blood mononuclear cells (PBMCs). These receptor sequences come from a man younger than 35 with type 2 diabetes. CDR3s include the opening cysteine and the closing phenylalanine or tryptophan. The order of the fields is clone size, V gene, J gene, D gene, CDR3 protein, CDR3 DNA. A D gene is named only where the DNA matches it firmly. Only some rows state a clone size, as once, few, many or a class for expanded clones.

>many|TRBV2|TRBJ1-6|-
CASSDLWGWNSPLHF
TGTGCCAGCAGTGATTTGTGGGGGTGGAATTCACCCCTCCACTTT
>many|TRBV2|TRBJ2-6|-
CASSRTSSGANVLTF
TGTGCCAGCAGTCGCACGAGCTCTGGGGCCAACGTCCTGACTTTC
>-|TRBV2|TRBJ2-2|TRBD1
CASKGQLTGELFF
TGTGCCAGCAAGGGACAGCTGACCGGGGAGCTGTTTTTT
>-|TRBV25-1|TRBJ2-1|TRBD1
CASSETGGNNEQFF
TGTGCCAGCAGTGAGACAGGGGGAAACAATGAGCAGTTCTTC
>-|TRBV6-5|TRBJ2-7|-
CASSSGFYEQYF
TGTGCCAGCAGTTCCGGATTCTACGAGCAGTACTTC
>-|TRBV7-8|TRBJ1-2|-
CASSLAGQPIQNYGYTF
TGTGCCAGCAGCTTAGCCGGACAGCCGATCCAAAACTATGGCTACACCTTC
>many|TRBV25-1|TRBJ2-2|TRBD2
CASQRDDAGELFF
TGTGCCAGCCAGCGGGATGACGCCGGGGAGCTGTTTTTT
>many|TRBV7-6|TRBJ2-5|-
CASSQGQQETQYF
TGTGCCAGCAGCCAAGGACAGCAAGAGACCCAGTACTTC
>-|TRBV6-8|TRBJ2-7|TRBD2
CASSYGLAGEHEQYF
TGTGCCAGCAGTTACGGGCTAGCGGGAGAACATGAGCAGTACTTC
>-|TRBV28|TRBJ2-7|-
CASKEGGYYEQYF
TGTGCCAGCAAGGAGGGGGGGTACTACGAGCAGTACTTC
>once|TRBV7-2|TRBJ1-1|-
CASSIWGKNTEAFF
TGTGCCAGTAGTATCTGGGGCAAAAACACTGAAGCTTTCTTT
>-|TRBV10-3|TRBJ2-3|TRBD2
CATRRTSGFGDTQYF
TGTGCCACGAGACGGACTAGCGGGTTTGGAGATACGCAGTATTTT
>few|TRBV5-1|TRBJ1-1|TRBD1
CASSNGRGRMVTEAFF
TGCGCCAGCAGCAACGGCAGGGGGCGCATGGTCACTGAAGCTTTCTTT
>few|TRBV10-3|TRBJ1-1|-
CAINRGELTEAFF
TGTGCCATCAATCGGGGGGAACTCACTGAAGCTTTCTTT
>-|TRBV7-9|TRBJ1-1|-
CASSPGNSNTEAFF
TGTGCCAGCAGTCCAGGCAACTCGAACACTGAAGCTTTCTTT
>few|TRBV19|TRBJ1-4|-
CAIVGRGGKLFF
TGTGCCATCGTGGGAAGGGGAGGAAAACTGTTTTTT
>-|TRBV29-1|TRBJ2-3|-
CSAYTADTQYF
TGCAGCGCATATACAGCAGATACGCAGTATTTT
>few|TRBV19|TRBJ1-1|-
CASRRVTEAFF
TGTGCCAGTCGCAGGGTCACTGAAGCTTTCTTT
>-|TRBV2|TRBJ2-6|-
CASSETGANVLTF
TGTGCCAGCAGTGAAACTGGGGCCAACGTCCTGACTTTC
>-|TRBV12-3/TRBV12-4|TRBJ2-7|-
CASSRTHYEQYF
TGTGCCAGCAGCCGGACCCATTACGAGCAGTACTTC
>-|TRBV4-1|TRBJ2-7|-
CAGSQATRQTYEQYF
TGCGCCGGCAGCCAAGCCACCCGACAGACCTACGAGCAGTACTTC
>few|TRBV6-5|TRBJ2-5|TRBD1
CASRPTGVQETQYF
TGTGCCAGCAGGCCCACAGGGGTCCAAGAGACCCAGTACTTC
>-|TRBV20-1|TRBJ2-1|-
CSAREVGADLYNEQFF
TGCAGTGCTAGAGAGGTCGGGGCGGACCTTTACAATGAGCAGTTCTTC
>few|TRBV6-5|TRBJ2-2|-
CASRLDRSNTGELFF
TGTGCCAGCAGACTGGACAGATCGAACACCGGGGAGCTGTTTTTT
>-|TRBV10-2|TRBJ2-1|-
CASSESTGAGYEQFF
TGCGCCAGCAGTGAGTCGACGGGGGCTGGGTATGAGCAGTTCTTC
>-|TRBV20-1|TRBJ2-7|-
CSARIYGMSSYEQYF
TGCAGTGCTAGAATATACGGGATGAGCTCCTACGAGCAGTACTTC
>few|TRBV9|TRBJ1-6|-
CASSVDGSPLHF
TGTGCCAGCAGCGTAGATGGATCACCCCTCCACTTT
>many|TRBV10-3|TRBJ1-1|-
CAITRARGRKNTEAFF
TGTGCCATCACACGGGCCAGGGGCCGCAAGAACACTGAAGCTTTCTTT
>many|TRBV15|TRBJ2-7|TRBD1
CATSRTTGQTYPPYEQYF
TGTGCCACCAGCAGAACGACGGGACAGACTTATCCTCCCTACGAGCAGTACTTC
>-|TRBV20-1|TRBJ1-3|-
CSAVRDSSGNTIYF
TGCAGTGCCGTACGTGACAGCTCTGGAAACACCATATATTTT
>-|TRBV19|TRBJ2-7|-
CASSDGERPATHEQYF
TGTGCCAGTAGTGACGGTGAGCGCCCTGCAACCCACGAGCAGTACTTC
>few|TRBV20-1|TRBJ2-5|TRBD2
CSALGQREARETQYF
TGCAGTGCCCTGGGGCAGCGGGAGGCTAGAGAGACCCAGTACTTC
>many|TRBV15|TRBJ1-4|-
CATSPSGTGEKLFF
TGTGCCACCAGCCCCTCTGGGACGGGTGAAAAACTGTTTTTT
>-|TRBV10-2|TRBJ1-1|-
CASSPEGNEAFF
TGCGCCAGCAGCCCAGAGGGAAATGAAGCTTTCTTT
>-|TRBV28|TRBJ1-1|-
CASSLMRTATEALF
TGTGCCAGCAGTCTGATGAGGACAGCCACTGAAGCTCTCTTT
>-|TRBV12-3/TRBV12-4|TRBJ2-7|TRBD2
CASSLSSGKPYEQYF
TGTGCCAGCAGTCTCTCTAGCGGGAAACCCTACGAGCAGTACTTC
>few|TRBV12-3/TRBV12-4|TRBJ1-6|TRBD1
CASSLRDRGSPLHF
TGTGCCAGCAGTTTACGGGACAGGGGCTCACCCCTCCACTTT
>-|TRBV15|TRBJ2-7|-
CATSRDFSYEQYF
TGTGCCACCAGCAGAGATTTTTCCTACGAGCAGTACTTC
>few|TRBV9|TRBJ2-5|-
CASSVEGVETQYF
TGTGCCAGCAGCGTAGAGGGCGTCGAGACCCAGTACTTC
>-|TRBV4-1|TRBJ1-6|TRBD1
CASTTDRDNSPLHF
TGTGCCAGCACCACGGACAGGGATAATTCACCCCTCCACTTT
>few|TRBV14|TRBJ2-5|-
CASSQDFGSETQYF
TGTGCCAGCAGCCAAGATTTCGGGTCGGAGACCCAGTACTTC
>-|TRBV30|TRBJ1-2|TRBD1
CAWLPGGRYGYTF
TGTGCCTGGCTCCCAGGGGGTCGCTATGGCTACACCTTC
>-|TRBV10-3|TRBJ2-3|-
CAIKEGSDTQYF
TGTGCCATCAAGGAGGGCTCGGATACGCAGTATTTT
>few|TRBV7-2|TRBJ2-2|TRBD1
CASRFPGQGNTGELFF
TGTGCCAGCAGGTTCCCGGGACAGGGGAACACCGGGGAGCTGTTTTTT
>-|TRBV6-4|TRBJ2-1|-
CATALSPTHEQFF
TGTGCCACCGCTTTGTCTCCGACCCATGAGCAGTTCTTC
>many|TRBV25-1|TRBJ1-1|-
CASSVKGGRDTEAFF
TGTGCCAGCAGTGTCAAGGGCGGGCGCGACACTGAAGCTTTCTTT
>few|TRBV30|TRBJ2-7|-
CAWTPGPRDEQYF
TGTGCCTGGACCCCGGGCCCTAGGGACGAGCAGTACTTC
>few|TRBV6-6|TRBJ1-1|-
CASSYSSGSVNTEAFF
TGTGCCAGCAGTTACTCATCCGGGTCTGTGAACACTGAAGCTTTCTTT
>-|TRBV19|TRBJ2-1|TRBD1
CASSKRDRGYNEQFF
TGTGCCAGTAGTAAACGGGACAGGGGTTACAATGAGCAGTTCTTC
>-|TRBV20-1|TRBJ2-1|TRBD2
CSATMGGGSYNEQFF
TGCAGTGCCACCATGGGGGGGGGCTCCTACAATGAGCAGTTCTTC
>-|TRBV20-1|TRBJ2-7|-
CSAFQYYQENEQYF
TGCAGTGCTTTTCAATACTACCAGGAAAACGAGCAGTACTTC
>-|TRBV10-3|TRBJ2-7|-
CAISETIAVSSYEQYF
TGTGCCATCAGTGAAACAATAGCGGTATCCTCCTACGAGCAGTACTTC